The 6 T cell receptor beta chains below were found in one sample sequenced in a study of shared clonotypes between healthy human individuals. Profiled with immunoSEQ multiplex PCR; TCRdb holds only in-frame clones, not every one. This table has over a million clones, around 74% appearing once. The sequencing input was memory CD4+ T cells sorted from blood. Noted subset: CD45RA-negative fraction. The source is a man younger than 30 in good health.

CDR3 nucleotides: TGTGCCAGCAGTTTGGGCGCGGGCCACGAGCAGTACTTC. It specifies CASSLGAGHEQYF. The rearrangement uses TRBV27 and TRBJ2-7, with a possible D match to TRBD2 (5 bases). The ends were cut back, 3 bases at V and 5 bases at J, with 11 bases in the middle. This CDR3 is 13 amino acids long. Germline-derived CDR1 and CDR2 are MNHEY and SMNVEV (reference sequence).

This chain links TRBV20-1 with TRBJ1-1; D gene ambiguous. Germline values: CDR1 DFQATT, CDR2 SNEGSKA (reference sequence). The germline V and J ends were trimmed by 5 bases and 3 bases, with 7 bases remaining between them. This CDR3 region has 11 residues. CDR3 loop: CSAPDHTEAFF. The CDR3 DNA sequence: TGCAGTGCTCCGGACCACACTGAAGCTTTCTTT.

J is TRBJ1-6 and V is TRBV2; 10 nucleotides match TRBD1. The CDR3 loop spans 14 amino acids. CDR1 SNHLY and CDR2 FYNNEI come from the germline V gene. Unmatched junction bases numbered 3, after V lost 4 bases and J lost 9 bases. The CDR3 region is CASSGQGAASPLHF. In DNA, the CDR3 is TGTGCCAGCAGTGGACAGGGGGCGGCTTCACCCCTCCACTTT.

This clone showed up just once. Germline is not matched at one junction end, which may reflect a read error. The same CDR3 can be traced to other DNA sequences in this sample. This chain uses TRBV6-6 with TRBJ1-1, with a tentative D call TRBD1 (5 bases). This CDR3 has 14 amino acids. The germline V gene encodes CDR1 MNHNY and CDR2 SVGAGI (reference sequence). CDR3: CASSSTGRNTEAFF. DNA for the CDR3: TGTGCCAGCAGTTCCACAGGTAGGAACACTGAAGCCTTCTTT.

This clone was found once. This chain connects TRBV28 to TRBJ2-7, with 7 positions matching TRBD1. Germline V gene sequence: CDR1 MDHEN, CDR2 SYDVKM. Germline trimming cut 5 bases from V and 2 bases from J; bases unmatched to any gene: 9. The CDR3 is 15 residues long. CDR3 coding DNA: TGTGCCAGCAGTCTCTCAGGGACAGTTACCTACGAGCAGTACTTC. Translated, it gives CASSLSGTVTYEQYF.

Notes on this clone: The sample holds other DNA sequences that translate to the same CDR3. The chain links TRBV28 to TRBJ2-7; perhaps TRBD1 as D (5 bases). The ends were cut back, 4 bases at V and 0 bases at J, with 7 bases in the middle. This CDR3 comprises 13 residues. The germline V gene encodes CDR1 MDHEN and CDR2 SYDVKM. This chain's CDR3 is CASSYRSSYEQYF. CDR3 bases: TGTGCCAGCAGTTACAGGAGCTCCTACGAGCAGTACTTC.